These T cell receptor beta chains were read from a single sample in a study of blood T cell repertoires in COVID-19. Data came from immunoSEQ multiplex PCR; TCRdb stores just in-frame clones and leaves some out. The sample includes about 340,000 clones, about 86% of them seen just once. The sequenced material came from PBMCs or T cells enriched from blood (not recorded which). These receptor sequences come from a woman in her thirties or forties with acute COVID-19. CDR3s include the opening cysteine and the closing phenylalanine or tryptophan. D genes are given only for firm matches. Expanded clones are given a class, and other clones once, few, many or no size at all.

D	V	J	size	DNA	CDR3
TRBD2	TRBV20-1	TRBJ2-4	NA	TGCAGTGCTAGTTATAGCGGGAGGATCGCCAAAAACATTCAGTACTTC	CSASYSGRIAKNIQYF
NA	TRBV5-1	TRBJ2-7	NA	TGCGCCAGCAGCTTGGGACAGAAAAGCAACGAGCAGTACTTC	CASSLGQKSNEQYF
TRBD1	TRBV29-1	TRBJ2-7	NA	TGCAGCGTTGTCCCCGGGACAGGGAGTCGGTCATACGAGCAGTACTTC	CSVVPGTGSRSYEQYF
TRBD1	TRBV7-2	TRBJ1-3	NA	TGTGCCAGCAGCCCCCAGGGACAGGGGAACACCATATATTTT	CASSPQGQGNTIYF
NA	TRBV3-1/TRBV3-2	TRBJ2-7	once	TGTGCCAGCAGCCCCGGGGGTCGAGGGCTTGGCGAGCAGTACTTC	CASSPGGRGLGEQYF
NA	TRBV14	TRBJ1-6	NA	TGTGCCAGCAGCCAAGATCGTCCACCCCTCCACTTT	CASSQDRPPLHF
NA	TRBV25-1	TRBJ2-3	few	TGTGCCAGCAGTAAACTAGGCCAAGATACGCAGTATTTT	CASSKLGQDTQYF
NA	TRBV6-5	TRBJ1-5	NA	TGTGCCAAGCTAACTGTTAGCTTTAGCAATCAGCCCCAGCATTTT	CAKLTVSFSNQPQHF
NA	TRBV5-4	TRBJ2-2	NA	TGTGCCAGCAGTTCTGGACAGTCGAACACCGGGGAGCTGTTTTTT	CASSSGQSNTGELFF
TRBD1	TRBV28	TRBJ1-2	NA	TGTGCCAGCAGTTTGGCAGGGGGCGCCCCGGATGGCTACACCTTC	CASSLAGGAPDGYTF
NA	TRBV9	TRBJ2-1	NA	TGTGCCAGCAGCTTCGGGACTGGATACAATGAGCAGTTCTTC	CASSFGTGYNEQFF
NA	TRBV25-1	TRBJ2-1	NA	TGTGCTAGCGGCTGGGGCACCTACAATGAGCAGTTCTTC	CASGWGTYNEQFF
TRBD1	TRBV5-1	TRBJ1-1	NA	TGCGCCAGCAGCACTTTGGCCGGGACAGGGGGGATTGAAGCTTTCTTT	CASSTLAGTGGIEAFF
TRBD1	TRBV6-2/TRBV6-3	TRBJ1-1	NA	TGTGCCAGCAGCCAATATGGGGCAGGGGGACGTTTGGAGAACACTGAAGCTTTCTTT	CASSQYGAGGRLENTEAFF
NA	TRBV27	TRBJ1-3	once	TGTGCCAGCAGTTTAACAGGGGGAAACACCATATATTTT	CASSLTGGNTIYF
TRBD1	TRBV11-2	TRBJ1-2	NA	TGTGCCAGCAGCTTAGCGGGACAGCACTATGGCTACACCTTC	CASSLAGQHYGYTF